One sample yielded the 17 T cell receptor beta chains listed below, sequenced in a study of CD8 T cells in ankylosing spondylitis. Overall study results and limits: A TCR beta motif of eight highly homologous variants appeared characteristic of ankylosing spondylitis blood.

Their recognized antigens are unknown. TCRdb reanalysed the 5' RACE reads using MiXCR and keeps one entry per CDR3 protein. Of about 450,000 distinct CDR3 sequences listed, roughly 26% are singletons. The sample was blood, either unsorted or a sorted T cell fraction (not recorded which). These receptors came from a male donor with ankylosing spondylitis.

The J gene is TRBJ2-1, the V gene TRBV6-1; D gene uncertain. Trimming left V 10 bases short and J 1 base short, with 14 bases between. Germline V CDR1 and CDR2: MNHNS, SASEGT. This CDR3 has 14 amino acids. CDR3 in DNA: TGTGCCACTTTCCCCTGGAGATCCTACAATGAGCAGTTCTTC. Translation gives CATFPWRSYNEQFF.

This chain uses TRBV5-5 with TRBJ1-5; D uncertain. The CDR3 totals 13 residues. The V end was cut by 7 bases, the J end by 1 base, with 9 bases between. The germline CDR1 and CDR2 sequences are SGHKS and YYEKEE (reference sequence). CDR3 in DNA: TGTGCCAGCGCTGGACGGAGCAATCAGCCCCAGCATTTT. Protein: CASAGRSNQPQHF.

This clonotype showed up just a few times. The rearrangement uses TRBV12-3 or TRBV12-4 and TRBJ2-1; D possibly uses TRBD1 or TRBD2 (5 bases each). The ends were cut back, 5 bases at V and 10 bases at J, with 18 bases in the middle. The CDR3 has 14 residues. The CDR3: CASSRDPPYLEQFF. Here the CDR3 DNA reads TGTGCCAGCAGTCGGGACCCCCCCTATCTGGAGCAGTTCTTC.

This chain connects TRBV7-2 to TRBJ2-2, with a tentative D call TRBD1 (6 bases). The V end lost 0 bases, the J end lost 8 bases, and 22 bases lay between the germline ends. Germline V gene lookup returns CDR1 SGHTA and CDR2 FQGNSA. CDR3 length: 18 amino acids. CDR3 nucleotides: TGTGCCAGCAGCTTAGCTATAACAGGGTCAATAATTCAGGGGGAGCTGTTTTTT. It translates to CASSLAITGSIIQGELFF.

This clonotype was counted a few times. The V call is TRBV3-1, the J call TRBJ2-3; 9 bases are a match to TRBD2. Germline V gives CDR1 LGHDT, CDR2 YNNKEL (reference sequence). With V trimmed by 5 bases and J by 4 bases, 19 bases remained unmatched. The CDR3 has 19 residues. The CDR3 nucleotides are TGTGCCAGCAGCGTGACGCGGGAGGGCCGATTATTTAGTCCAGATACGCAGTATTTT. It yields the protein CASSVTREGRLFSPDTQYF.

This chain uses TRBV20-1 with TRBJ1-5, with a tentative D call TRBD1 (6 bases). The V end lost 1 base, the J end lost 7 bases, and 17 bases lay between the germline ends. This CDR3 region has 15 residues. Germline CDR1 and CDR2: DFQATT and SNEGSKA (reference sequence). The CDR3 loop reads CSARVPSGAGQPQHF. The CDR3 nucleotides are TGCAGTGCTAGAGTACCCTCGGGGGCAGGACAGCCCCAGCATTTT.

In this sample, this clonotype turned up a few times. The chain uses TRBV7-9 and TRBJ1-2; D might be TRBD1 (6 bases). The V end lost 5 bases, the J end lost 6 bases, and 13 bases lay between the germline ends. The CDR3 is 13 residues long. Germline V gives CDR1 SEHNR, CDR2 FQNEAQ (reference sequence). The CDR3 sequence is CASSPPGGHGYTF. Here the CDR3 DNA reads TGTGCCAGCAGCCCCCCCGGGGGCCATGGCTACACCTTC. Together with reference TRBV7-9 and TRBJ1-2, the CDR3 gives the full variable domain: DTGVSQNPRHKITKRGQNVTFRCDPISEHNRLYWYRQTLGQGPEFLTYFQNEAQLEKSRLLSDRFSAERPKGSFSTLEIQRTEQGDSAMYLCASSPPGGHGYTFGSGTRLTVV.

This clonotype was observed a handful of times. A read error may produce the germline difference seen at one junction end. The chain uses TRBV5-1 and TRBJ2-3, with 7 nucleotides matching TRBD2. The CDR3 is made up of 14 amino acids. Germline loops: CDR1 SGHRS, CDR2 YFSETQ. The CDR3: CASSLGGSRDTQYF. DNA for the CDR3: TGCGCCAGCAGCTTGGGCGGGAGCAGAGATACGCAGTATTTT.

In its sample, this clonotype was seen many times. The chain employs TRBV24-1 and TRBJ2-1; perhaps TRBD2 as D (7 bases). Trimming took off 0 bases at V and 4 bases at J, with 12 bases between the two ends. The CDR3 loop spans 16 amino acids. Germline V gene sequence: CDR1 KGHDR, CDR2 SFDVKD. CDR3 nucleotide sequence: TGTGCCACCAGTGATTTGTGGGAGGGGGGGTACAATGAGCAGTTCTTC. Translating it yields CATSDLWEGGYNEQFF.

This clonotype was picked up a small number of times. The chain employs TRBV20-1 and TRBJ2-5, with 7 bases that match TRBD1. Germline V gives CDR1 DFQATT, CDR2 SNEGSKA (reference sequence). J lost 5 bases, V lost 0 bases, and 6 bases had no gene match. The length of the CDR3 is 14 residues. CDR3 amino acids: CSARDRGGWETQYF. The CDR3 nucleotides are TGCAGTGCTAGAGATAGAGGGGGCTGGGAGACCCAGTACTTC.

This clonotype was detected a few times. CDR3 residues: CASRHRSHNEQFF. CDR3 coding DNA: TGTGCCAGCAGGCACAGATCCCACAATGAGCAGTTCTTC. V gene TRBV6-1 combines with J gene TRBJ2-1; D remains ambiguous. Germline assignment: CDR1 MNHNS and CDR2 SASEGT. Trimming stripped 6 bases from V and 5 bases from J, with 11 bases between. The CDR3 length is 13 residues.

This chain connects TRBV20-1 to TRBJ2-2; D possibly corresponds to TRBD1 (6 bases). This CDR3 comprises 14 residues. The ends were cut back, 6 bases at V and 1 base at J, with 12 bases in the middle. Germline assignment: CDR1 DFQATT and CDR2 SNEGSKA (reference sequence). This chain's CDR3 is CSATRGGNTGELFF. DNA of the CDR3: TGCAGTGCCACTCGAGGGGGGAACACCGGGGAGCTGTTTTTT.

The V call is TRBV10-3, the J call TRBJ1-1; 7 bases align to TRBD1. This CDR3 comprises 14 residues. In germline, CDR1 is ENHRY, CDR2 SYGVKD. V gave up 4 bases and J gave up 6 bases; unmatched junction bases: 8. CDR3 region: CAISASTGIAEAFF. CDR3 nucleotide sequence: TGTGCCATCAGTGCCTCGACAGGGATTGCTGAAGCTTTCTTT.

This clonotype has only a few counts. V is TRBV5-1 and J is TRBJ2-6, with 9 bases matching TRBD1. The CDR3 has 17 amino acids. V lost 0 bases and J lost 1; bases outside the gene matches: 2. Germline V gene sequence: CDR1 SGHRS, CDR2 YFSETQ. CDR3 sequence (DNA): TGCGCCAGCAGCTTGGAAGGACAGGGGTCTGGGGCCAACGTCCTGACTTTC. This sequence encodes CASSLEGQGSGANVLTF.

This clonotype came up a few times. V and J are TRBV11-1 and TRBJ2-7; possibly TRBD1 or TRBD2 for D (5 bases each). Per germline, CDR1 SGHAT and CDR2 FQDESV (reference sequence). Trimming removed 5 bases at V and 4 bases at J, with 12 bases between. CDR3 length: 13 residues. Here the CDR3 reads CASSKGRGYEQYV. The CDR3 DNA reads TGTGCCAGCAGCAAGGGACGGGGATACGAGCAGTACGTC.

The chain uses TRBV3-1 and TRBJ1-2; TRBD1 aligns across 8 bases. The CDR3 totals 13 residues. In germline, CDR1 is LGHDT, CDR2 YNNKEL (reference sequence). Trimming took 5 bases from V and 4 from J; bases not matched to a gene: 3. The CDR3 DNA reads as TGTGCCAGCAGCGCAGGGGGCTTCTATGGCTACACCTTC. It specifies CASSAGGFYGYTF.

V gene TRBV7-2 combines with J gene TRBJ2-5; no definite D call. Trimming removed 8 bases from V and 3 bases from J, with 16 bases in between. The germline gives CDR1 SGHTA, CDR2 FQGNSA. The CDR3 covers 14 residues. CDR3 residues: CASSSEGIKETQYF. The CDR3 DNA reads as TGTGCCAGCTCCTCGGAAGGGATCAAAGAGACCCAGTACTTC. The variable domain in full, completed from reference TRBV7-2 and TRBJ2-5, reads GAGVSQSPSNKVTEKGKDVELRCDPISGHTALYWYRQSLGQGLEFLIYFQGNSAPDKSGLPSDRFSAERTGGSVSTLTIQRTQQEDSAVYLCASSSEGIKETQYFGPGTRLLVL.